The 7 T cell receptor beta chains reported below all come from one sample, sequenced in a study of human T cells and chemical hapten exposure. TCRdb independently ran MiXCR on the RACE reads; one entry per CDR3 protein. The table shows 90,000 to 120,000 distinct CDR3 sequences, with approximately 9.9% occurring only once. Time point of the sample: patch test 1, 2 weeks after DPC sensitization. Described treatment: therapeutic diphenylcyclopropenone sensitization with weekly scalp DPC. This sample comprised whole blood, obtained in connection with sensitization to the hapten diphenylcyclopropenone (DPC). Every receptor here comes from a woman aged 40 to 50 with alopecia areata. Some clones in this sample may be carry-over from other donors' samples.

V usage is TRBV6-2 or TRBV6-3 and J usage is TRBJ2-4; D may be TRBD1 or TRBD2 (5 bases each). CDR3 size: 15 residues. The V gene lost 6 bases and the J gene lost 1 base, with 13 bases spanning the gap. Germline values: CDR1 MNHEY, CDR2 SVGEGT. The CDR3 DNA follows: TGTGCCAGCAGGGCCAGGGAGACGGCCAAAAACATTCAGTACTTC. It specifies CASRARETAKNIQYF.

This clonotype was seen a single time. The V call is TRBV19, the J call TRBJ2-2, with D perhaps matching TRBD1 (6 bases). Germline CDR1 is LNHDA and CDR2 is SQIVND (reference sequence). The CDR3 is 13 amino acids. With 10 bases removed from V and 1 base from J, the gap between germline ends came to 10 bases. In DNA form, the CDR3 reads TGTGCCACCCGGGACAAGAACACCGGGGAGCTGTTTTTT. Encoded protein: CATRDKNTGELFF.

This clonotype was counted a few times. This sequence joins TRBV20-1 and TRBJ1-3; D is unclear. Germline assignment: CDR1 DFQATT and CDR2 SNEGSKA (reference sequence). CDR3 length: 14 residues. V lost 5 bases to trimming and J lost 0 bases, with 11 bases between them. The CDR3 is CSAPWALSGNTIYF. In nucleotides, the CDR3 is TGCAGTGCTCCCTGGGCACTCTCTGGAAACACCATATATTTT.

The rearrangement links TRBV11-2 to TRBJ1-2, with a tentative D call TRBD1 (5 bases). The V end lost 2 bases, the J end lost 5 bases, and 21 bases lay between the germline ends. The CDR3 loop spans 17 amino acids. Germline V gene data show CDR1 as SGHAT and CDR2 as FQNNGV. As DNA, the CDR3 is TGTGCCAGCAGCTTAAAGGGTACAGGCCCAAGTATTTATGGCTACACCTTC. Encoded protein: CASSLKGTGPSIYGYTF. Looking up the rest from reference TRBV11-2 and TRBJ1-2 gives the full variable domain: EAGVAQSPRYKIIEKRQSVAFWCNPISGHATLYWYQQILGQGPKLLIQFQNNGVVDDSQLPKDRFSAERLKGVDSTLKIQPAKLEDSAVYLCASSLKGTGPSIYGYTFGSGTRLTVV.

This clonotype appeared many times. This chain uses TRBV12-3 or TRBV12-4 with TRBJ1-5; the D is unclear. The CDR3 length is 12 residues. V was trimmed by 6 bases and J by 7 bases, leaving 10 bases between them. The CDR3: CASRKDPQPQHF. The CDR3, as DNA: TGTGCCAGCAGAAAGGACCCCCAGCCCCAGCATTTT.

The V gene is TRBV19, the J gene TRBJ1-3; unclear D gene. The V end was cut by 8 bases, the J end by 5 bases, with 10 bases between. Germline CDR1 and CDR2: LNHDA and SQIVND (reference sequence). The CDR3 is 12 residues long. CDR3 loop: CASRSIRNTIYF. CDR3 in DNA: TGTGCCAGTCGCTCGATCCGAAACACCATATATTTT.

This clonotype was seen a handful of times. The genes are TRBV29-1 and TRBJ2-3; a weak D match, TRBD2 (5 bases). Trimming took 5 bases from V and 3 from J, leaving 12 bases between them. Per the germline V gene, CDR1 is SQVTM and CDR2 is ANQGSEA. The CDR3 is 13 amino acids. The chain's CDR3 is CSVREGLTDTQYF. CDR3 sequence (DNA): TGCAGCGTTCGCGAGGGTTTGACAGATACGCAGTATTTT.